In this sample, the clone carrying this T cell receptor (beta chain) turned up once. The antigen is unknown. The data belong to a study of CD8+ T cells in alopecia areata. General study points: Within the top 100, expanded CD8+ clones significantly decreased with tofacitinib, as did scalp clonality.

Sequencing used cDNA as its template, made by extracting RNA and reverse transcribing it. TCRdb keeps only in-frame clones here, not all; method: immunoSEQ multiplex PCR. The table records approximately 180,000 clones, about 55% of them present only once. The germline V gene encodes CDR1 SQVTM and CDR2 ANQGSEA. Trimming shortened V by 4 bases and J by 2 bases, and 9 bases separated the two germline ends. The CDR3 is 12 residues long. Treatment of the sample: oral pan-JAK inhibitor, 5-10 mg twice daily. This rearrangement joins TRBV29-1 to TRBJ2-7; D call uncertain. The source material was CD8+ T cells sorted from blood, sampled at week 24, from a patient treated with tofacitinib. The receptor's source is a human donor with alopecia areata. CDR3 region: CSVVRSTYEQYF. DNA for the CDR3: TGCAGCGTTGTGCGATCAACCTACGAGCAGTACTTC.